This T cell receptor (beta chain) appears in the sequencing data of a study of cytomegalovirus exposure and HLA in healthy donors. About the research overall: Earlier results showed 117 million unique TCR beta sequences derived from approximately 180 million T cells.

The PCR contained 60 Vbeta and 13 Jbeta primers. Sequencing was performed with immunoSEQ multiplex PCR; in TCRdb, only in-frame clones are kept and a portion is missing. The sample holds 25,000 or so clones; about four fifths are singletons and the top ten take about 4.2%. Germline CDR1 reads SGHTA; CDR2 reads FQGNSA. This CDR3 region has 15 residues. V was clipped by 5 bases and J by 8 bases, with 18 bases between them. Study findings and constraints: Most likely, a cluster of highly shared sequence variants arose as a sequencing artifact. Fewer N-insertions (relative to the roughly 730-donor mean) were reportedly seen in an Asian-associated ancestry cluster in a later analysis.

Notes on this clone: Its specificity is not known.

The clonotype comes from a male donor in good health and CMV-seronegative. J is TRBJ1-4 and V is TRBV7-2, with TRBD1 as a possible D gene (5 bases). The specimen was PBMCs. CDR3 bases: TGTGCCAGCAGCGCCCAGTTGGGGGGTATGGAAAAACTGTTTTTT. It yields the protein CASSAQLGGMEKLFF.